The rows below give T cell receptor beta chains drawn from one sample of a study of shared clonotypes between healthy human individuals. Here immunoSEQ multiplex PCR was the method, and the copy in TCRdb shows in-frame clones only, minus some. The sample includes approximately 710,000 clones, about 90% of them seen just once. Source material: memory CD8+ T cells from PBMCs. The receptors come from a man between 18 and 29 years old in good health. Some clones in this sample may be carry-over from other donors' samples. CDR3s include the opening cysteine and the closing phenylalanine or tryptophan. The D gene is left open where the match is weak. Clone size is not always given. Where it is, it says once, few, many or a class for expanded clones.

d_call	v_call	j_call	clone_size	cdr3_aa	cdr3_nt
-	TRBV28	TRBJ2-7	once	CASSLRGYEQYF	TGTGCCAGCAGTTTAAGGGGGTACGAGCAGTACTTC
TRBD2	TRBV9	TRBJ2-2	once	CASSTRLAANTGELFF	TGTGCCAGCAGCACACGACTAGCAGCCAACACCGGGGAGCTGTTTTTT
-	TRBV6-5	TRBJ2-2	-	CASSYNRGELFF	TGTGCCAGCAGTTACAACAGGGGGGAGCTGTTTTTT
TRBD1	TRBV4-3	TRBJ1-1	few	CASSQSEGAHTEAFF	TGCGCCAGCAGCCAATCTGAGGGGGCCCACACTGAAGCTTTCTTT
-	TRBV7-9	TRBJ2-7	-	CAVQARSSYEQYF	TGTGCCGTCCAGGCACGGAGCTCCTACGAGCAGTACTTC
-	TRBV11-2	TRBJ2-1	-	CASSLPWGAGNEQFF	TGTGCCAGCAGCTTACCATGGGGGGCGGGCAATGAGCAGTTCTTC
-	TRBV15	TRBJ2-1	-	CATSRVSRYNEQFF	TGTGCCACCAGCAGAGTCAGTCGGTACAATGAGCAGTTCTTC
-	TRBV14	TRBJ1-1	-	CASSQEGQMNTEAFF	TGTGCCAGCAGCCAAGAAGGCCAGATGAACACTGAAGCTTTCTTT
-	TRBV7-8	TRBJ1-5	-	CASSSGFRGVGNQPQHF	TGTGCCAGCAGCTCTGGTTTTAGGGGGGTGGGCAATCAGCCCCAGCATTTT
-	TRBV27	TRBJ2-7	-	CASSTLPVSYEQYF	TGTGCCAGCAGTACCCTTCCAGTTAGCTACGAGCAGTACTTC
TRBD1	TRBV7-9	TRBJ2-7	-	CASSQNRGSRWEQYF	TGTGCCAGCAGCCAAAACAGGGGGTCCCGCTGGGAGCAGTACTTC
-	TRBV28	TRBJ2-2	once	CASSPGTVLGTGELFF	TGTGCCAGCAGTCCCGGGACTGTCCTAGGCACCGGGGAGCTGTTTTTT
-	TRBV27	TRBJ1-2	-	CASSLSLRRGANYGYTF	TGTGCCAGCAGTTTATCTCTCCGGAGAGGGGCTAACTATGGCTACACCTTC
-	TRBV27	TRBJ2-7	-	CASSFAGGYEQYF	TGTGCCAGCAGTTTCGCAGGAGGCTACGAGCAGTACTTC
-	TRBV5-1	TRBJ1-1	once	CASNARGMNTEAFF	TGCGCCAGCAACGCGAGGGGAATGAACACTGAAGCTTTCTTT
-	TRBV6-6	TRBJ1-1	-	CASSYGSGVPEAFF	TGTGCCAGCAGTTATGGGTCAGGGGTTCCTGAAGCTTTCTTT
-	TRBV4-3	TRBJ2-1	-	CASSQDRSNEQFF	TGCGCCAGCAGCCAAGACAGATCAAATGAGCAGTTCTTC
TRBD1	TRBV7-9	TRBJ2-7	once	CASSPQTGSSSYEQYF	TGTGCCAGCAGCCCACAGACAGGGAGTAGCTCCTACGAGCAGTACTTC
TRBD1	TRBV4-2	TRBJ2-1	-	CASSLGQGVLNEQFF	TGTGCCAGCAGCCTTGGACAGGGTGTTTTGAATGAGCAGTTCTTC
-	TRBV30	TRBJ1-3	-	CAWSPGVTSTLNTIYF	TGTGCCTGGAGTCCGGGAGTTACCTCAACCTTAAACACCATATATTTT
-	TRBV6-1	TRBJ2-7	-	CASSETRLRARSYEQYF	TGTGCCAGCAGTGAAACAAGACTGCGAGCCAGATCCTACGAGCAGTACTTC
-	TRBV12-5	TRBJ2-1	-	CASGLAGSEQFF	TGTGCTAGTGGTTTGGCGGGATCGGAGCAGTTCTTC